These T cell receptor beta chains were read from a single sample in a study of blood T cell repertoires in COVID-19. The table came from immunoSEQ multiplex PCR; TCRdb's copy has only in-frame clones and leaves some out. Of tens of thousands of clones listed, 76% are singletons. Sequencing used peripheral blood. The source of these receptors is a woman in her forties or fifties with active or convalescent COVID-19. Both conserved end residues are part of each CDR3. The order of the fields is D gene, V gene, J gene, clone size, CDR3 protein, CDR3 DNA. A D gene is named only where the DNA matches it firmly. A clone size is listed for some rows: how often the clone was seen (once, few, many), or a class if it is expanded.

D gene: -
V gene: TRBV7-2
J gene: TRBJ2-5
clone size: -
CDR3 protein: CASSLGAGPGETQYF
CDR3 DNA: TGTGCCAGCAGCTTAGGGGCGGGACCTGGCGAGACCCAGTACTTC

D gene: TRBD2
V gene: TRBV2
J gene: TRBJ2-7
clone size: few
CDR3 protein: CASSAASGTYEQYF
CDR3 DNA: TGTGCCAGCAGTGCGGCTAGCGGGACCTACGAGCAGTACTTC

D gene: -
V gene: TRBV19
J gene: TRBJ2-1
clone size: few
CDR3 protein: CASSIGTSSYNEQFF
CDR3 DNA: TGTGCCAGTAGTATAGGTACCAGCTCCTACAATGAGCAGTTCTTC

D gene: -
V gene: TRBV6-2/TRBV6-3
J gene: TRBJ1-5
clone size: -
CDR3 protein: CASSPISNQPQHF
CDR3 DNA: TGTGCCAGCAGTCCAATTAGCAATCAGCCCCAGCATTTT

D gene: -
V gene: TRBV7-2
J gene: TRBJ2-7
clone size: -
CDR3 protein: CASSLEASVDYEQYF
CDR3 DNA: TGTGCCAGCAGCTTAGAGGCTAGCGTAGACTACGAGCAGTACTTC

D gene: -
V gene: TRBV29-1
J gene: TRBJ1-2
clone size: once
CDR3 protein: CSVNGGDYGYTF
CDR3 DNA: TGCAGCGTTAATGGGGGGGACTATGGCTACACCTTC

D gene: TRBD2
V gene: TRBV4-2
J gene: TRBJ2-3
clone size: -
CDR3 protein: CASSLLLADSTDTQYF
CDR3 DNA: TGTGCCAGCAGCCTTTTACTAGCGGACAGCACAGATACGCAGTATTTT

D gene: -
V gene: TRBV9
J gene: TRBJ2-3
clone size: -
CDR3 protein: CASSGGGLADTQYF
CDR3 DNA: TGTGCCAGCAGCGGGGGGGGCCTCGCAGATACGCAGTATTTT

D gene: TRBD1
V gene: TRBV28
J gene: TRBJ2-5
clone size: -
CDR3 protein: CASSLDRVKETQYF
CDR3 DNA: TGTGCCAGCAGCCTGGACAGGGTGAAAGAGACCCAGTACTTC

D gene: TRBD2
V gene: TRBV27
J gene: TRBJ2-1
clone size: -
CDR3 protein: CASSFTSGSYNEQFF
CDR3 DNA: TGTGCCAGCAGTTTTACTAGCGGTTCCTACAATGAGCAGTTCTTC

D gene: -
V gene: TRBV29-1
J gene: TRBJ2-7
clone size: -
CDR3 protein: CSVEAPGSYEQYF
CDR3 DNA: TGCAGCGTTGAAGCCCCAGGGTCCTACGAGCAGTACTTC

D gene: -
V gene: TRBV12-2
J gene: TRBJ2-7
clone size: -
CDR3 protein: CASSRLDSDEQYF
CDR3 DNA: TGTGCAAGTTCCCGACTAGATTCGGACGAGCAGTACTTC

D gene: TRBD1
V gene: TRBV7-3
J gene: TRBJ2-1
clone size: -
CDR3 protein: CASSLGGTGGYNEQFF
CDR3 DNA: TGTGCCAGCAGCCTAGGCGGGACAGGGGGCTACAATGAGCAGTTCTTC

D gene: TRBD2
V gene: TRBV5-4
J gene: TRBJ2-3
clone size: -
CDR3 protein: CASSSEAGYTDTQYF
CDR3 DNA: TGTGCCAGCAGCTCAGAAGCGGGGTACACAGATACGCAGTATTTT

D gene: -
V gene: TRBV2
J gene: TRBJ1-4
clone size: -
CDR3 protein: CASSDAGPNEKLFF
CDR3 DNA: TGTGCCAGCAGTGACGCGGGTCCTAATGAAAAACTGTTTTTT

D gene: -
V gene: TRBV12-3/TRBV12-4
J gene: TRBJ1-5
clone size: -
CDR3 protein: CASTIGGNQPQHF
CDR3 DNA: TGTGCCAGCACTATAGGAGGCAATCAGCCCCAGCATTTT

D gene: TRBD1
V gene: TRBV19
J gene: TRBJ2-4
clone size: -
CDR3 protein: CASSPGTGRLGRNIQYF
CDR3 DNA: TGTGCCAGTAGTCCCGGGACAGGGCGCCTGGGTAGAAACATTCAGTACTTC

D gene: -
V gene: TRBV7-2
J gene: TRBJ2-5
clone size: -
CDR3 protein: CASSSGPQETQYF
CDR3 DNA: TGTGCCAGCAGCTCGGGTCCGCAAGAGACCCAGTACTTC

D gene: TRBD2
V gene: TRBV30
J gene: TRBJ2-3
clone size: -
CDR3 protein: CAWSGLAGSTDTQYF
CDR3 DNA: TGTGCCTGGAGTGGACTAGCGGGGAGCACAGATACGCAGTATTTT

D gene: TRBD2
V gene: TRBV7-3
J gene: TRBJ2-1
clone size: once
CDR3 protein: CASSLTAGDLSYNEQFF
CDR3 DNA: TGTGCCAGCAGCTTAACGGCGGGGGACCTCTCCTACAATGAGCAGTTCTTC

D gene: -
V gene: TRBV3-1/TRBV3-2
J gene: TRBJ2-3
clone size: few
CDR3 protein: CASSQERVDTQYF
CDR3 DNA: TGTGCCAGCAGCCAAGAGAGGGTGGATACGCAGTATTTT

D gene: -
V gene: TRBV9
J gene: TRBJ1-2
clone size: -
CDR3 protein: CASSVDSYGYTF
CDR3 DNA: TGTGCCAGCAGCGTCGACAGCTATGGCTACACCTTC